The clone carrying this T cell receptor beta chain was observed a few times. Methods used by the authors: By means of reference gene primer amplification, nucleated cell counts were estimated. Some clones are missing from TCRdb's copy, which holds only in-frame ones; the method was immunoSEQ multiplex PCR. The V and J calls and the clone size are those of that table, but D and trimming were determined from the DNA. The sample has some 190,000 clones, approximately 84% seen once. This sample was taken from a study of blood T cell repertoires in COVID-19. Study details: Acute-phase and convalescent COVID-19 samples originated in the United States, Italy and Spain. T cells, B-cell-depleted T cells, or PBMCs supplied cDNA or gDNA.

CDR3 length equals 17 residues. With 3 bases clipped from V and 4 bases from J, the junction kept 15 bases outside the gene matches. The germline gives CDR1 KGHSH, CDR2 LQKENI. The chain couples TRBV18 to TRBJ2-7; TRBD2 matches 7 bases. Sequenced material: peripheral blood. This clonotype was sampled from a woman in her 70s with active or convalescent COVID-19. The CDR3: CASSPPPAQRDRYEQYF. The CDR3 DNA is TGTGCCAGCTCACCCCCACCGGCCCAGCGGGATCGATACGAGCAGTACTTC. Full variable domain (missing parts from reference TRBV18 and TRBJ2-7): NAGVMQNPRHLVRRRGQEARLRCSPMKGHSHVYWYRQLPEEGLKFMVYLQKENIIDESGMPKERFSAEFPKEGPSILRIQQVVRGDSAAYFCASSPPPAQRDRYEQYFGPGTRLTVT.